This note documents a single TCR beta chain sequence. Its antigen is currently unknown. The data were obtained in a study of CD8+ T cells in alopecia areata. Per germline, CDR1 SGHRS and CDR2 YFSETQ. V was trimmed by 1 base and J by 7 bases, leaving 8 bases between them. The CDR3 runs 12 residues. General study results and limits: Lesional scalp displayed greater clonality than normal scalp, most notably in alopecia totalis/universalis.

Extracted RNA was reverse transcribed, and the resulting cDNA served as sequencing template. Clones were sequenced by immunoSEQ multiplex PCR, and TCRdb holds only the in-frame ones, with some missing. The sample holds under 250,000 clones, 56% seen once. What was sequenced was CD8+ T cells sorted from blood. The chain combines TRBV5-1 with TRBJ1-1; no reliable D call. The sequence was collected from a human donor in good health. CDR3 loop: CASSLMGREAFF. CDR3 DNA: TGCGCCAGCAGCTTGATGGGCCGTGAAGCTTTCTTT.